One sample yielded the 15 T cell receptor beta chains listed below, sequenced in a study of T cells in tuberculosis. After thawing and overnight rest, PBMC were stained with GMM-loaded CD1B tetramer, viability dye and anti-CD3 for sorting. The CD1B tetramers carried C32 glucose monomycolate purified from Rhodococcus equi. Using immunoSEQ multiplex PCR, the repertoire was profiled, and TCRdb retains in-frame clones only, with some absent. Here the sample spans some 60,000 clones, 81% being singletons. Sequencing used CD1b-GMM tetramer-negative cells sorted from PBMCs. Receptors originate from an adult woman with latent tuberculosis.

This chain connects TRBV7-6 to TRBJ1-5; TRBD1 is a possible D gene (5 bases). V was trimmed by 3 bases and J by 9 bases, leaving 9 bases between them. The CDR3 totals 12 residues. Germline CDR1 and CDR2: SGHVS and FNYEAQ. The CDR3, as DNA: TGTGCCAGCAGCTTCGTTCAGGGGCCCCAGCATTTT. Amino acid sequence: CASSFVQGPQHF.

The CDR3 loop reads CASSEQGTGGTEAFF. The DNA for the CDR3 is TGTGCCAGCAGTGAGCAAGGGACAGGGGGGACTGAAGCTTTCTTT. The chain has TRBV25-1 and TRBJ1-1; 11 nucleotides agree with TRBD1. After removal of 3 bases from V and 5 bases from J, the junction contained 5 bases not matched to a gene. The CDR3 consists of 15 residues. Per the germline V gene, CDR1 is MGHDK and CDR2 is SYGVNS.

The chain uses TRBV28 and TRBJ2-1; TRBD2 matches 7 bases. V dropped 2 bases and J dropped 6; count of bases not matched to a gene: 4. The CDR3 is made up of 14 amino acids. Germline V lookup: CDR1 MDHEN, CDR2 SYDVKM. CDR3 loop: CASSLGASGNEQFF. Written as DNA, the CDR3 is TGTGCCAGCAGTTTAGGAGCTAGCGGCAATGAGCAGTTCTTC.

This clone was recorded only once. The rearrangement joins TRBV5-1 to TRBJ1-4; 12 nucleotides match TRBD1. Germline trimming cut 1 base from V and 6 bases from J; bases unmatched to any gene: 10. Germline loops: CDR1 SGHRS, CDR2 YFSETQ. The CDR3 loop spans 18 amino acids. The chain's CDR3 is CASSLNLPGTGGHEKLFF. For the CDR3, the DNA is TGCGCCAGCAGCTTGAACCTCCCCGGGACAGGGGGCCATGAAAAACTGTTTTTT.

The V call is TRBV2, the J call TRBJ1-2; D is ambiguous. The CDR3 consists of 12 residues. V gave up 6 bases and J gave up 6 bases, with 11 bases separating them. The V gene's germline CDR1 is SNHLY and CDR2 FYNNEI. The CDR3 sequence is CASRTTQHGYTF. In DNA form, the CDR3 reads TGTGCCAGCAGGACTACACAACATGGCTACACCTTC.

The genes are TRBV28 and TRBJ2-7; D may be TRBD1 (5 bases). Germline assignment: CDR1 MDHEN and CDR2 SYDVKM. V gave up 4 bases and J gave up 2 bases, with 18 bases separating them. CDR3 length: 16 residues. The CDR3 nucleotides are TGTGCCAGCAGTTGGGGCGGAGCAGCCCCTCCCTACGAGCAGTACTTC. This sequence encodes CASSWGGAAPPYEQYF.

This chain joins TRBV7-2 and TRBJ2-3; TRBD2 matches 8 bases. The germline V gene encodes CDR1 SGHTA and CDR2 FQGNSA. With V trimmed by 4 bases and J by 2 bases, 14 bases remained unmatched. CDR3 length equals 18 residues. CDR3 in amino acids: CASSSRRGMRGATDTQYF. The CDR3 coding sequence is TGTGCCAGCAGCTCAAGGCGGGGGATGCGGGGGGCCACAGATACGCAGTATTTT.

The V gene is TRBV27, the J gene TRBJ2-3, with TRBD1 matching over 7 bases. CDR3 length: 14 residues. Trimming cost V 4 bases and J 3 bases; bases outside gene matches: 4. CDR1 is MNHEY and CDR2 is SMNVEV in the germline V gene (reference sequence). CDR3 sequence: CASSWDSWTDTQYF. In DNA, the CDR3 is TGTGCCAGCAGTTGGGACAGTTGGACAGATACGCAGTATTTT.

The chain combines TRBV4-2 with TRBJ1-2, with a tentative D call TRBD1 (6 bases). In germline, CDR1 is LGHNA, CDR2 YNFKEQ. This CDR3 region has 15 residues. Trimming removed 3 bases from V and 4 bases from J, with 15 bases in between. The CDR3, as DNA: TGTGCCAGCAGCCAGGTGGACAGCCCTTTCTATGGCTACACCTTC. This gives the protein CASSQVDSPFYGYTF.

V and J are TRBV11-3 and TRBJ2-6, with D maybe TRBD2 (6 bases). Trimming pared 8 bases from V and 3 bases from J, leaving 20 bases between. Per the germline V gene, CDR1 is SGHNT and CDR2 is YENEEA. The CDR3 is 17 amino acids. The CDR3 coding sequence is TGTGCCAGCCCGACCCTCATCCAGGGAGGTGGGGCCAACGTCCTGACTTTC. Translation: CASPTLIQGGGANVLTF.

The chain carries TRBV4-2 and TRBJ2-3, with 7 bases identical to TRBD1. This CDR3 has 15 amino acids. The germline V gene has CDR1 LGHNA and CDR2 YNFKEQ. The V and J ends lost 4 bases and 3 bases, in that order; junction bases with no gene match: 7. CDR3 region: CASSPRGGPTDTQYF. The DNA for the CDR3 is TGTGCCAGCAGCCCCAGAGGGGGCCCGACAGATACGCAGTATTTT.

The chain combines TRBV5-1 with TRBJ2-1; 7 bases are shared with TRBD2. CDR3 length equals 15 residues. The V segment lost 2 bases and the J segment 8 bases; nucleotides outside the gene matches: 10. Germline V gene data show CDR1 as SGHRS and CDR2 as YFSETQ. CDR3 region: CASSLRLANGDEQFF. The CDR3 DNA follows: TGCGCCAGCAGCTTAAGACTAGCCAATGGGGATGAGCAGTTCTTC.

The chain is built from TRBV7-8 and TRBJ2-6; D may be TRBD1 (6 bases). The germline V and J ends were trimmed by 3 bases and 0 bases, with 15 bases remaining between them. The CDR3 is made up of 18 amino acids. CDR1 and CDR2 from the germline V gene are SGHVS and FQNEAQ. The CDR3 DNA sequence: TGTGCCAGCAGCTTGATAGACAGGACAGCCTCTGGGGCCAACGTCCTGACTTTC. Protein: CASSLIDRTASGANVLTF.

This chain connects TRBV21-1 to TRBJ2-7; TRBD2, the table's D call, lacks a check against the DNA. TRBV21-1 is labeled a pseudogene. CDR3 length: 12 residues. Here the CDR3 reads CAIGTSRSEQYF. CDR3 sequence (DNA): TGTGCCATAGGGACTAGCCGGAGCGAGCAGTACTTC.

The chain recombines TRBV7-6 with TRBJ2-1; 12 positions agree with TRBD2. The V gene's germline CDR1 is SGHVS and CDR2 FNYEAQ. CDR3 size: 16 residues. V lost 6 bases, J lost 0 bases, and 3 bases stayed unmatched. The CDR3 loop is CASRPSGRVSYNEQFF. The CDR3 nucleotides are TGTGCCAGCAGACCTAGCGGGAGGGTCTCCTACAATGAGCAGTTCTTC.